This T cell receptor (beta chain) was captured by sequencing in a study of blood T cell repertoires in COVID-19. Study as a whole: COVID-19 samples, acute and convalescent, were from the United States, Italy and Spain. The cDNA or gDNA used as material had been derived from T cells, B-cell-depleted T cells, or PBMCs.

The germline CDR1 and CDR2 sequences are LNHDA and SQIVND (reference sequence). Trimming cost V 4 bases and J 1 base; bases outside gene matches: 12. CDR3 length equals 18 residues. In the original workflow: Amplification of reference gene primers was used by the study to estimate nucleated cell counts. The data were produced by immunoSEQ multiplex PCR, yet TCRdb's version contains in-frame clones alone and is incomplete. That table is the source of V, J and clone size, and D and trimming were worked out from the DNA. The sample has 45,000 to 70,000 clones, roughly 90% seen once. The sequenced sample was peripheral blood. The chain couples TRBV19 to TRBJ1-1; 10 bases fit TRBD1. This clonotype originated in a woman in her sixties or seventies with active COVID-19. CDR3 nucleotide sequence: TGTGCCAGTAGTACCCCGACAGGGGGCAGGGGTGCGAACACTGAAGCTTTCTTT. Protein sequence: CASSTPTGGRGANTEAFF.